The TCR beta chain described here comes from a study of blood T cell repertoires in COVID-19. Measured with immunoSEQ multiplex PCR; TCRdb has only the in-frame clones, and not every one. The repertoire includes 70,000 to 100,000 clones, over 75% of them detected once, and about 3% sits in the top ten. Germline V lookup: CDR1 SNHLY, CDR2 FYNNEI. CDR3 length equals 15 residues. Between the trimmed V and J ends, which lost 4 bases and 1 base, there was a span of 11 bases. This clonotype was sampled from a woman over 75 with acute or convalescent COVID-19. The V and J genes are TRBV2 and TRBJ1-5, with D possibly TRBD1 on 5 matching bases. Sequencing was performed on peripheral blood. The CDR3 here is CASSVSGLSNQPQHF. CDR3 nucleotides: TGTGCCAGCAGTGTTTCGGGACTGAGCAATCAGCCCCAGCATTTT. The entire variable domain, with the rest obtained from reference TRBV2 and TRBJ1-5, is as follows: EPEVTQTPSHQVTQMGQEVILRCVPISNHLYFYWYRQILGQKVEFLVSFYNNEISEKSEIFDDQFSVERPDGSNFTLKIRSTKLEDSAMYFCASSVSGLSNQPQHFGDGTRLSIL.